A selection of T cell receptor beta chains follows, all from one sample in a study of Graves' ophthalmopathy and Graves' hyperthyroidism. TCRdb passed the multiplex PCR reads through MiXCR, listing each CDR3 protein once. Among roughly 700,000 distinct CDR3 sequences listed, approximately 40% were seen once. Sequences were obtained from peripheral blood. These receptors were obtained from an adult man with Graves' ophthalmopathy. Both conserved end residues are part of each CDR3. The D gene is left open where the match is weak. Clone sizes are given selectively: once, few, many, or a class where the clone is expanded.

V	D	size	J	length	DNA	CDR3
TRBV7-2	-	many	TRBJ2-5	13	TGTGCCAGCAGCTTAGTGGAGGGAGAGACCCAGTACTTC	CASSLVEGETQYF
TRBV29-1	TRBD1	many	TRBJ1-2	11	TGCAGCGGATGGGACAGCTATGGCTACACCTTC	CSGWDSYGYTF
TRBV7-9	-	many	TRBJ2-7	16	TGTGCCAGCAGCTCCACAAGGGGAGGAATACGAGGCGAGCAGTACTTC	CASSSTRGGIRGEQYF
TRBV14	-	-	TRBJ1-2	16	TGTGCCAGCAGCCAAGGAGGTGGTACGGGGATCTATGGCTACACCTTC	CASSQGGGTGIYGYTF
TRBV7-9	-	few	TRBJ2-2	13	TGTGCCAGCAGCTCCCCGGGTTCCGGGGAGCTGTTTTTT	CASSSPGSGELFF
TRBV14	TRBD1	-	TRBJ2-6	18	TGTGCCAGCAGCCACCGGACAGGGGGCTTTCCGGGGGCCAACGTCCTGACTTTC	CASSHRTGGFPGANVLTF
TRBV7-3	TRBD2	-	TRBJ2-5	15	TGTGCCAGCAGCTCCCTAGCGGGACCCCAAGAGACCCAGTACTTC	CASSSLAGPQETQYF
TRBV15	-	many	TRBJ2-5	13	TGTGCCACCAGCAGAGGGTTGGGAGAGACCCAGTACTTC	CATSRGLGETQYF
TRBV29-1	-	many	TRBJ1-6	13	TGCAGCGTTGACACAGGTGGCAATTCACCCCTCCACTTT	CSVDTGGNSPLHF
TRBV28	-	-	TRBJ1-5	15	TGTGCCAGCAGTTTACCCCCAGGGGAAAAGCAGCCCCAGCATTTT	CASSLPPGEKQPQHF
TRBV11-2	-	-	TRBJ2-5	13	TGTGCCAGCAGTCGAGGGGCCTCAGAGACCCAGTACTTC	CASSRGASETQYF
TRBV19	-	few	TRBJ1-3	12	TGTGCCAGTGGGACGTCTGGAAACACCATATATTTT	CASGTSGNTIYF
TRBV25-1	TRBD1	-	TRBJ2-5	16	TGTGCCAGCAGCGGACGGGACAGTATAGTGGGGGAGACCCAGTACTTC	CASSGRDSIVGETQYF
TRBV6-2/TRBV6-3	-	few	TRBJ1-2	18	TGTGCCAGCAGCCAAGACCTCGGGGAGGGGCTTCCCCCGTATGGCTACACCTTC	CASSQDLGEGLPPYGYTF
TRBV9	TRBD1	-	TRBJ1-3	14	TGTGCCAGCAGCGTCGGACAGGGAGGAAACACCATATATTTT	CASSVGQGGNTIYF
TRBV20-1	TRBD2	-	TRBJ2-2	16	TGCAGTGGCACAAATAGCGGGGGGCCGAACACCGGGGAGCTGTTTTTT	CSGTNSGGPNTGELFF
TRBV7-9	-	few	TRBJ2-2	17	TGTGCCAGCAGCTTCGGGAGGGGACAGCAGAACACCGGGGAGCTGTTTTTT	CASSFGRGQQNTGELFF
TRBV6-5	-	few	TRBJ2-7	12	TGTGCCAGCGGGCCAGGGCCCTACGAGCAGTACTTC	CASGPGPYEQYF
TRBV7-2	-	-	TRBJ2-2	13	TGTGCCAGCCCCCGTGGGGAGTCCCGGGAGCTGTTTTTT	CASPRGESRELFF
TRBV29-1	-	many	TRBJ1-5	16	TGCAGCGTTGTGGTCGGGACGGTAGTAAGCAATCAGCCCCAGCATTTT	CSVVVGTVVSNQPQHF
TRBV9	-	-	TRBJ2-2	17	TGTGCCAGCAGCGTAGGGGATTGGGACCCAACCACCGGGGAGCTGTTTTTT	CASSVGDWDPTTGELFF
TRBV2	-	many	TRBJ2-5	12	TGTGCCAGCAAGACAGCTCAAGAGACCCAGTACTTC	CASKTAQETQYF
TRBV4-1	TRBD1	many	TRBJ1-2	13	TGCGCCAGCAGCCCGTGGGACAGAGATGGCTACACCTTC	CASSPWDRDGYTF
TRBV10-3	TRBD1	many	TRBJ1-1	14	TGTGCCATCAGTAGACAGGGAATGACCAATGAAGCTTTCTTT	CAISRQGMTNEAFF
TRBV25-1	-	once	TRBJ2-7	13	TGTGCCAGCAGCGTTGCTGGGGGCTTCGAGCAGTACTTC	CASSVAGGFEQYF
TRBV7-9	-	-	TRBJ2-6	10	TGTGCCAGCAGCTTACGTATCAGGACTTTC	CASSLRIRTF
TRBV29-1	-	-	TRBJ1-2	12	TGTGCCTGGGCACCGGGCGATTATGGCTACACCTTC	CAWAPGDYGYTF
TRBV29-1	TRBD1	once	TRBJ1-2	13	TGCAGCTTCGTTGGGACAGGGAACTATGGCTACACCTTC	CSFVGTGNYGYTF
TRBV7-9	-	-	TRBJ2-2	12	TGTGCCAGCAGCTTGTCGAGTAAAGAGCTGTTTTTT	CASSLSSKELFF
TRBV7-2	-	-	TRBJ2-5	14	TGTGCCAGCAGCTTAGATCCGGGACAAGAGACCCAGTACTTC	CASSLDPGQETQYF
TRBV7-2	TRBD2	many	TRBJ2-7	15	TGTGCCAGCAGCGTCACGCGGGGGAGGACCTACGAGCAGTACTTC	CASSVTRGRTYEQYF
TRBV7-9	TRBD1	-	TRBJ1-1	14	TGTGCCAGCAGCTTAACCCAGGGGGCGGATGAAGCTTTCTTT	CASSLTQGADEAFF
TRBV14	-	-	TRBJ1-2	15	TGTGCCAGCAGCCAAGATCGAGGGACCAACTATGGCTACACCTTC	CASSQDRGTNYGYTF
TRBV2	-	-	TRBJ1-1	13	TGTGCCACCTCCAGACAGGATAACACTGAAGCTTTCTTT	CATSRQDNTEAFF
TRBV15	-	once	TRBJ1-6	15	TGTGCCACCAGCAGAGTAAGGCAGGCTGATTCACCCCTCCACTTT	CATSRVRQADSPLHF
TRBV24-1	TRBD1	-	TRBJ2-5	12	TGTGCTCACCGGGACAGGGTTGAGACCCAGTACTTC	CAHRDRVETQYF
TRBV5-1	TRBD2	once	TRBJ2-3	15	TGCGCCAGCAGCTTAACGGGAGGGAGCACAGATACGCAGTATTTT	CASSLTGGSTDTQYF
TRBV6-1	TRBD1	many	TRBJ1-2	14	TGTGCCAGCAGTGGGACAGGGCGTGACTATGGCTACACCTTC	CASSGTGRDYGYTF
TRBV2	TRBD1	-	TRBJ1-5	14	TGTGCCAGCTCAGACAGGGCTCAGCATCAGCCCGAGCATTTT	CASSDRAQHQPEHF
TRBV19	TRBD1	-	TRBJ2-6	18	TGTGCCAGTACCGGGGTGAGACAGGGGAGCTCTGGGGCCAACGTCCTGACTTTC	CASTGVRQGSSGANVLTF
TRBV5-6	-	-	TRBJ1-2	13	TGTGCCAGCAGTCCCCCCAGGGGCTACGGCTACACCTTC	CASSPPRGYGYTF
TRBV20-1	TRBD1	-	TRBJ1-3	16	TGCAGTGCCATGGGACAAGGGGGCCGAGTTAGAAACACCATATATTTT	CSAMGQGGRVRNTIYF
TRBV29-1	TRBD1	-	TRBJ2-7	15	TGCAGCGTTGAAGTCCCGCCAGGGGGCAGTCAGAAGCAGTACTTC	CSVEVPPGGSQKQYF
TRBV11-2	TRBD2	few	TRBJ2-2	13	TGTGCCAGCAGCCGGACTAGCCGCGGGGAGCTGTTTTTT	CASSRTSRGELFF
TRBV25-1	-	-	TRBJ1-2	11	TGTGCCAGCAGTGAATGGGTTAGCTACACCTTC	CASSEWVSYTF
TRBV20-1	-	-	TRBJ2-5	13	TGCAGTGCTAGTTTCAAAAACCAAGAGACCCAGTACTTC	CSASFKNQETQYF
TRBV7-9	TRBD2	few	TRBJ2-5	16	TGTGCCAGCAGCTTAAGTAGCGGGGGGGCTGCAGAGACCCAGTACTTC	CASSLSSGGAAETQYF
TRBV25-1	TRBD1	-	TRBJ1-6	17	TGTGCCAGCAGTGATAGTGCCGGGACAGGAGAATTTTCACCCCTCCACTTT	CASSDSAGTGEFSPLHF
TRBV10-3	-	-	TRBJ1-2	15	TGTGCCATCAGTTTAGGACTGAGAGCTAACTATGGCTACACCTTC	CAISLGLRANYGYTF
TRBV19	-	few	TRBJ1-3	15	TGTGCCAGTAGTTCTTCGTGGAGCGGTGGAAACACCATATATTTT	CASSSSWSGGNTIYF
TRBV29-1	-	few	TRBJ2-3	12	TGCAGCGGTACACTGTCTGCAGATACGCAGTATTTT	CSGTLSADTQYF
TRBV7-9	-	-	TRBJ2-7	15	TGTGCCAGCAGCTTCTGGGAGGGGGCCTCCTACGAGCAGTACTTC	CASSFWEGASYEQYF
TRBV6-6	-	-	TRBJ2-7	15	TGTGCCAGCAGCGAGGGACTGTACCAACCCTACGAGCAGTACTTC	CASSEGLYQPYEQYF
TRBV25-1	-	-	TRBJ2-7	16	TGTGCCAGCAGCTGTAAGTTCCCTTCGGACGAATACGAGCAGTACTTC	CASSCKFPSDEYEQYF
TRBV10-3	-	-	TRBJ2-5	13	TGTGCCATCAGTGAGTCGATATCGGTTGAGCAGTACTTC	CAISESISVEQYF
TRBV10-3	TRBD1	once	TRBJ2-5	14	TGTGCCAGCAGTTTAGGACAGGGTCGCAGCGCCCAGTACTTC	CASSLGQGRSAQYF
TRBV7-2	-	-	TRBJ2-6	18	TGTGCCAGCAGCCGGACCGGGGGTGCGGTCTCTGGGGCCAACGTCCTGACTTTC	CASSRTGGAVSGANVLTF